Shown below are 18 T cell receptor beta chains from a single sample sequenced in a study of cytomegalovirus exposure and HLA in healthy donors. The study ran its PCR with 60 Vbeta and 13 Jbeta primers. Method: immunoSEQ multiplex PCR; TCRdb's copy keeps in-frame clones and lacks some. Of over 200,000 clones listed, 70% to 85% are singletons. Sequencing was carried out using PBMCs. The receptors were gathered from a male donor in good health and CMV-seronegative.

This clone was seen only once. The rearrangement uses TRBV7-9 and TRBJ1-4; no clear D gene. The CDR3 is made up of 11 amino acids. The germline V gene has CDR1 SEHNR and CDR2 FQNEAQ (reference sequence). The ends were cut back, 8 bases at V and 7 bases at J, with 8 bases in the middle. The CDR3 bases are TGTGCCAGCGATAAGCCTGAAAAACTGTTTTTT. It yields the protein CASDKPEKLFF. The full variable domain, completed using reference TRBV7-9 and TRBJ1-4, is DTGVSQNPRHKITKRGQNVTFRCDPISEHNRLYWYRQTLGQGPEFLTYFQNEAQLEKSRLLSDRFSAERPKGSFSTLEIQRTEQGDSAMYLCASDKPEKLFFGSGTQLSVL.

The chain employs TRBV28 and TRBJ1-5; TRBD1 matches at 8 bases. This CDR3 region has 14 residues. The germline V gene has CDR1 MDHEN and CDR2 SYDVKM. V was clipped by 5 bases and J by 7 bases; unmatched bases: 7. The CDR3 sequence: CASSPGQGGQPQHF. CDR3 coding DNA: TGTGCCAGCAGTCCCGGACAGGGTGGGCAGCCCCAGCATTTT.

The chain carries TRBV23-1 and TRBJ2-4; TRBD2 aligns across 8 bases. TRBV23-1 is identified as an open reading frame with a role that is uncertain. The CDR3 contains 19 residues. The trim removed 3 bases at V and 1 base at J, leaving 14 bases unmatched. CDR3 in DNA: TGCGCCAGCAGTCAGGCTAATCGGGAGGGCATAGATGCCAAAAACATTCAGTACTTC. The encoded protein is CASSQANREGIDAKNIQYF.

CDR3 amino acids: CASSYGGGETQYF. CDR3 DNA: TGTGCCAGCAGTTACGGGGGGGGTGAGACCCAGTACTTC. The chain joins TRBV6-6 to TRBJ2-5, with 7 bases that match TRBD2. CDR1 is MNHNY and CDR2 is SVGAGI in the germline V gene (reference sequence). The V segment lost 2 bases and the J segment 5 bases; nucleotides outside the gene matches: 2. The CDR3 totals 13 residues.

The chain employs TRBV19 and TRBJ2-1; D ambiguous. Deletions cut 1 base from V and 2 bases from J, with 3 bases between. CDR1 and CDR2 from the germline V gene are LNHDA and SQIVND (reference sequence). The CDR3 runs to 13 residues. The CDR3, as DNA: TGTGCCAGTAGTATAGTAACCTACAATGAGCAGTTCTTC. It specifies CASSIVTYNEQFF.

The chain uses TRBV4-1 and TRBJ2-3; a weak D match, TRBD2 (5 bases). The CDR3 runs 16 residues. Germline V gene lookup returns CDR1 MGHRA and CDR2 YSYEKL. Trimming stripped 4 bases from V and 0 bases from J, with 14 bases between. The DNA for the CDR3 is TGCGCCAGCAGCCCCCCCTCAGCGGCTAGCACAGATACGCAGTATTTT. It yields the protein CASSPPSAASTDTQYF.

This clone occurred a few times. The rearrangement links TRBV4-1 to TRBJ2-1, with 7 nucleotides matching TRBD2. The CDR3 contains 16 residues. The V gene's germline CDR1 is MGHRA and CDR2 YSYEKL. J gave up 4 bases and V 1 base, and 7 bases lay outside the gene matches. CDR3 nucleotide sequence: TGCGCCAGCAGCCAAGTTGGCCTAGCGGTATACAATGAGCAGTTCTTC. Translation gives CASSQVGLAVYNEQFF.

The chain carries TRBV19 and TRBJ2-2, with 7 bases aligning to TRBD1. Germline-derived CDR1 and CDR2 are LNHDA and SQIVND (reference sequence). This CDR3 contains 15 residues. The V segment lost 7 bases and the J segment 1 base; nucleotides outside the gene matches: 6. In DNA form, the CDR3 reads TGTGCCAGTACCCTGGACAGGAAGAACACCGGGGAGCTGTTTTTT. It codes for CASTLDRKNTGELFF.

The chain is built from TRBV5-5 and TRBJ1-6; D may be TRBD1 (6 bases). The germline V gene has CDR1 SGHKS and CDR2 YYEKEE (reference sequence). V dropped 5 bases and J dropped 8 bases, with 14 bases sitting between them. The length of the CDR3 is 14 residues. CDR3 region: CASSPDRSDSPLHF. CDR3 coding DNA: TGTGCCAGCAGTCCCGACAGGAGCGATTCACCCCTCCACTTT.

The chain couples TRBV29-1 to TRBJ2-7, with TRBD2 matching 7 bases. This CDR3 contains 13 residues. Trimming at V came to 7 bases and at J to 0 bases, leaving 6 bases not matched to a gene. Germline lookup yields CDR1 SQVTM and CDR2 ANQGSEA. CDR3 DNA sequence: TGCAGCGGGAGATCGGGAGGCTCCTACGAGCAGTACTTC. It codes for CSGRSGGSYEQYF.

The chain couples TRBV4-2 to TRBJ2-3; 9 nucleotides line up with TRBD2. The CDR3 totals 14 residues. Germline V gene data show CDR1 as LGHNA and CDR2 as YNFKEQ. V lost 4 bases to trimming and J lost 3 bases; unmatched junction nucleotides: 2. Here the CDR3 reads CASSPSGVTDTQYF. The CDR3 DNA follows: TGTGCCAGCAGCCCTAGCGGGGTTACAGATACGCAGTATTTT.

The chain uses TRBV7-3 and TRBJ1-1; D not certain. Trimming cost V 5 bases and J 0 bases, with 7 bases left between them. CDR1 and CDR2 from the germline V gene are SGHTA and FQGTGA. There are 13 residues in the CDR3. CDR3 bases: TGTGCCAGCAGCCTCACTCTGAACACTGAAGCTTTCTTT. Its protein product is CASSLTLNTEAFF.

This clone was seen only once. The J gene is TRBJ1-5, the V gene TRBV7-7; D gene unclear. Germline V CDR1 and CDR2: SSHAT, FNYEAQ (reference sequence). V was cut by 4 bases and J by 3 bases, with 7 bases left in between. This CDR3 is 13 amino acids long. Here the CDR3 DNA reads TGTGCCAGCAGCTCCTCGGTCAATCAGCCCCAGCATTTT. It encodes CASSSSVNQPQHF.

J is TRBJ2-2 and V is TRBV19; weak D call: TRBD1 (6 bases). CDR1 is LNHDA, CDR2 SQIVND, per germline (reference sequence). V lost 6 bases to trimming and J lost 3 bases, with 17 bases between them. The CDR3 length is 16 residues. The CDR3 reads CASSHTPQGYTGELFF. DNA for the CDR3: TGTGCCAGTAGCCATACCCCGCAGGGGTACACCGGGGAGCTGTTTTTT.

The chain couples TRBV6-5 to TRBJ1-3, with TRBD1 matching over 7 bases. V was pared by 6 bases and J by 4 bases, with 9 bases of the junction left unmatched. The CDR3 length is 15 residues. Germline CDR1 MNHEY, CDR2 SVGAGI. CDR3 residues: CASRPDRARGNTIYF. The CDR3 nucleotides are TGTGCCAGCAGGCCAGACAGGGCGCGGGGAAACACCATATATTTT.

The chain combines TRBV2 with TRBJ2-2; 9 bases match TRBD1. Germline V CDR1 and CDR2: SNHLY, FYNNEI. The junction had 6 bases not matched to a gene; V was cut back by 5 bases and J by 11 bases. This CDR3 contains 13 residues. DNA for the CDR3: TGTGCCAGCAGTTCTAGGACAGGGGAAGAGCTGTTTTTT. It translates to CASSSRTGEELFF.

This clone was counted a few times. The V and J genes are TRBV4-1 and TRBJ1-5; 10 bases match TRBD1. Germline V gene sequence: CDR1 MGHRA, CDR2 YSYEKL. V shed 3 bases and J 4 bases; nucleotides not matched to a gene: 3. The CDR3 sequence is 15 residues long. This CDR3 reads CASSQGQGRNQPQHF. CDR3 nucleotide sequence: TGCGCCAGCAGCCAGGGACAGGGGAGAAATCAGCCCCAGCATTTT.

The chain carries TRBV9 and TRBJ2-3; 9 bases match TRBD1. J lost 4 bases, V lost 4 bases, and 13 bases had no gene match. Germline V gene data show CDR1 as SGDLS and CDR2 as YYNGEE. This CDR3 region has 17 residues. CDR3 sequence (DNA): TGTGCCAGCAGCTTTGAAATACAGGGGGCGCCTCCAGATACGCAGTATTTT. Protein product: CASSFEIQGAPPDTQYF.